This T cell receptor beta chain was captured by sequencing in a study of blood T cell repertoires in COVID-19. The overall study: PBMCs, B-cell-depleted T cells, or T cells were the source of the cDNA or gDNA that made up the material.

Categorization into cohorts depended on clinical history that participants reported. V was cut by 6 bases and J by 5 bases, with 10 bases left in between. The CDR3 loop spans 13 amino acids. Per germline, CDR1 MRHNA and CDR2 SNTAGT. As handled by the study authors: Estimated nucleated cell counts came from reference gene primer amplification. The assay was immunoSEQ multiplex PCR, and TCRdb's table has in-frame clones only and misses some. V, J and clone size reflect that table, while D and trimming were determined from the DNA. The repertoire holds about 250,000 clones, with around 86% as singletons.

This chain connects TRBV6-4 to TRBJ1-4; D not resolved. The sequence was collected from a man between 35 and 55 years old who had recovered from COVID-19. Material for sequencing was PBMCs or T cells enriched from blood (not recorded which). CDR3 amino acids: CASSRDGNEKLFF. The CDR3 bases are TGTGCCAGCAGCCGAGACGGGAATGAAAAACTGTTTTTT.